This TCR beta chain comes out of a study of blood T cell repertoires in COVID-19. The wider study: Spain, Italy and the United States supplied samples that represented acute and convalescent COVID-19.

Repertoires were generated with immunoSEQ multiplex PCR, while TCRdb's copy carries only in-frame clones and drops some. The sample has 72,000 or so clones, roughly 77% seen once. Germline V gene lookup returns CDR1 LGHDT and CDR2 YNNKEL (reference sequence). The V gene end was trimmed by 4 bases and the J gene end by 1 base; junction bases not matched to a gene: 6. This CDR3 region has 16 residues. Sequencing was done on a sample of peripheral blood. The chain combines TRBV3-1 (or the pseudogene TRBV3-2) with TRBJ2-5; 10 positions agree with TRBD2. The receptor was isolated from a human donor in a cohort sampled during active COVID-19. The CDR3 DNA sequence: TGTGCCAGCAGCCCAGAGCGGGAGGGAGGCCAAGAGACCCAGTACTTC. Translating it yields CASSPEREGGQETQYF.